This entry features one T cell receptor beta chain sequence. Antigen unknown. This entry is derived from a study of cytomegalovirus exposure and HLA in healthy donors. Overall study findings and caveats: Subsequent analysis revealed that first-cohort TCR clusters tended to co-occur in the approximately 120 validation repertoires. As was reported, the classifier diagnosed cytomegalovirus status with high specificity and sensitivity. Most TCR sequences were uncommon, yet certain public TCRs appeared in many donors. Among TCR beta chains, those listed as cytomegalovirus-associated numbered around 160.

Generated by immunoSEQ multiplex PCR, the TCRdb table keeps only in-frame clones and is missing some. The sample contains 73,000 or so clones, just under 95% of which appear only once. This CDR3 has 14 residues. V trimming: 7 bases; J trimming: 3 bases; junction bases outside the gene matches: 8. Sequenced input: PBMCs. This sequence joins TRBV23-1 and TRBJ1-2; 7 bases agree with TRBD1. TRBV23-1 is placed among ORFs of uncertain function. The sequence derives from a woman aged 18 to 35 in good health and CMV-seropositive. CDR3 region: CASKLHRGHYGYTF. DNA for the CDR3: TGCGCCAGCAAACTCCACAGGGGCCACTATGGCTACACCTTC.